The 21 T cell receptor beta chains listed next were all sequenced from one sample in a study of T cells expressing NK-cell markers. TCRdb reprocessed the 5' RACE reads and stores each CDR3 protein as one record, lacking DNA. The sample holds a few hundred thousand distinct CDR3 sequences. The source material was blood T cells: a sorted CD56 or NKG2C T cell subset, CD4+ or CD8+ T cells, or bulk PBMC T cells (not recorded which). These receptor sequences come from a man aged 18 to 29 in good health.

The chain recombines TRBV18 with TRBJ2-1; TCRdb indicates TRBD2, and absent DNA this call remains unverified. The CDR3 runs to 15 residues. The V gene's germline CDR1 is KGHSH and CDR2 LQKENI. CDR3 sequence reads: CASSPLATPDNEQFF.

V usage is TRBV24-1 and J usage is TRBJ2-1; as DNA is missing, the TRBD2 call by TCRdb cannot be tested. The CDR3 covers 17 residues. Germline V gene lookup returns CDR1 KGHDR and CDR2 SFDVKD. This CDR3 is CATSDRGTSGSMNEQFF.

This CDR3 is CASSLAGQGHQETQYF. The chain recombines TRBV12-3 or TRBV12-4 with TRBJ2-5; the TCRdb call, TRBD1, lacks DNA for checking. The CDR3 covers 16 residues.

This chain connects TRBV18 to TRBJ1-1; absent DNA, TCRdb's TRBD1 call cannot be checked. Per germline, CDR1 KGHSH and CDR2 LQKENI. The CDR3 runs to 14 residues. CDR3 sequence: CASSPGQGEAEAFF.

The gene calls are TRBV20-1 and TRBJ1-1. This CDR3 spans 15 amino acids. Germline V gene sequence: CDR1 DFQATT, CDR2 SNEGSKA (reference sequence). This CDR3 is CSASIFGRMNTEAFF.

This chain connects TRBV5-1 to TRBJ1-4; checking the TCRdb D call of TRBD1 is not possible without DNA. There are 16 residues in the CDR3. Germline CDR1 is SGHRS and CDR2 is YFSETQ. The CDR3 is CASSLGDRGGNEKLFF.

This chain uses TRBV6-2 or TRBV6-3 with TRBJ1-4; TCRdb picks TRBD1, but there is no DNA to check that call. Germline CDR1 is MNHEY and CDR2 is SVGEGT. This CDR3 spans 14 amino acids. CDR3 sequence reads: CASGHRGDNEKLFF.

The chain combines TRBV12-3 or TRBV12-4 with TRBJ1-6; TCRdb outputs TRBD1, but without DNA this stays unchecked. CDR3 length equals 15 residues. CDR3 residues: CASSLLTFRDSPLHF.

CDR3 amino acids: CATSRDNSYEQYF. The chain is built from TRBV15 and TRBJ2-7. CDR1 is LNHNV and CDR2 is YYDKDF in the germline V gene (reference sequence). This CDR3 spans 13 amino acids. The full variable domain, completed using reference TRBV15 and TRBJ2-7, is DAMVIQNPRYQVTQFGKPVTLSCSQTLNHNVMYWYQQKSSQAPKLLFHYYDKDFNNEADTPDNFQSRRPNTSFCFLDIRSPGLGDTAMYLCATSRDNSYEQYFGPGTRLTVT.

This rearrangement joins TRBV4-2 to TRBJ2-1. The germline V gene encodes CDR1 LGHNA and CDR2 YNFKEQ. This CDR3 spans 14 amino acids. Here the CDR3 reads CASSQQLRRREQFF.

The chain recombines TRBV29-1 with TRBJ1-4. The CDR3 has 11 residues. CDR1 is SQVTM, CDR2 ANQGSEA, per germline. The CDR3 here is CSVEKEEKLFF.

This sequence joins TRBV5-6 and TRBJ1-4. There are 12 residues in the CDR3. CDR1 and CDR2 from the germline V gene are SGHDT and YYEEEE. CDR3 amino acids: CASSLVPPGLFF.

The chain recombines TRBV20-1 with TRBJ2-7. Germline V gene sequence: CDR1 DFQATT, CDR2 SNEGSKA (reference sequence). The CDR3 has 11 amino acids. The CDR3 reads CRSGSPNEQYF.

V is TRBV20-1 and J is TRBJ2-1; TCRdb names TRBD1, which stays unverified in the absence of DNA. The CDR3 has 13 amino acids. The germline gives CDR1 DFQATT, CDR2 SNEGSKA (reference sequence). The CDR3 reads CSAIAGRGHEQFF.

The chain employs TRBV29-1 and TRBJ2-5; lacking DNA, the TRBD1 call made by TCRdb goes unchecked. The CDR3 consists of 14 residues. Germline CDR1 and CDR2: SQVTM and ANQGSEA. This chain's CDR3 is CSVARGQGVETQYF.

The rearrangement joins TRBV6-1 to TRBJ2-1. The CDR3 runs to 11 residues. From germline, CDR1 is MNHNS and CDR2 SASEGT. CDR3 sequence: CASRQERGQFF.

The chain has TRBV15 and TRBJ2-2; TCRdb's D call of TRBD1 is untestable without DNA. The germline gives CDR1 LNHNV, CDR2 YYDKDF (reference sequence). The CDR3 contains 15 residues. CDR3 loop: CATSLGRGNTGELFF.

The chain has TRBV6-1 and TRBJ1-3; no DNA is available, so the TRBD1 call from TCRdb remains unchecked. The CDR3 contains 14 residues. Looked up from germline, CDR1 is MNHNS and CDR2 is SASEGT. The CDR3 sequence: CASSGDSGANTIYF.

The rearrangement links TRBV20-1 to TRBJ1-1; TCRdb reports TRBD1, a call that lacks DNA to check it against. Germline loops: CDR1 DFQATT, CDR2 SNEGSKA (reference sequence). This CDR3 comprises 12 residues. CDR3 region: CSAGATGTEAFF.

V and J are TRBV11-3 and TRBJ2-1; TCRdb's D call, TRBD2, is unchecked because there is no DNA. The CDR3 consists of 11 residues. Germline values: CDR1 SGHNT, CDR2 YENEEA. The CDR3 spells CASSARVGQFF.

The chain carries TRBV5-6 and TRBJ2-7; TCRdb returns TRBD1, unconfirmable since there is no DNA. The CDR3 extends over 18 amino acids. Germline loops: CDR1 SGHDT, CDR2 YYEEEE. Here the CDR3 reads CASSLANGRREGNYEQYF.